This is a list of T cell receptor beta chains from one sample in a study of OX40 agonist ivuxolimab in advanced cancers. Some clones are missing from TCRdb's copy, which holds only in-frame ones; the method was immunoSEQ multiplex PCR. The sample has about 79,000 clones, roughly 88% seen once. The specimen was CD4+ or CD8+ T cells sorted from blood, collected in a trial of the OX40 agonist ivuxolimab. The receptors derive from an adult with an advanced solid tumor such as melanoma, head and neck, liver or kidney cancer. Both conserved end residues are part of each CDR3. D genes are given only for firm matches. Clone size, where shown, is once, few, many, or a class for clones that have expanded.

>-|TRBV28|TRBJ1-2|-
CASSYVPPQGNYGYTF
TGTGCCAGCAGTTACGTCCCGCCCCAGGGTAACTATGGCTACACCTTC
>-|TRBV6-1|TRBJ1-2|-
CASSEDGGTFYGYTF
TGTGCCAGCAGTGAAGACGGCGGGACCTTCTATGGCTACACCTTC
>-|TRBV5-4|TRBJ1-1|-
CASSLGQALEAFF
TGTGCCAGCAGCTTGGGACAGGCGCTTGAAGCTTTCTTT
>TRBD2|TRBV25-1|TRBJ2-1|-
CASSVSGLAYNEQFF
TGTGCCAGCAGTGTCTCGGGACTAGCGTACAATGAGCAGTTCTTC
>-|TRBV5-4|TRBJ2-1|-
CASSLKVVQGEDEQFF
TGTGCCAGCAGCTTGAAAGTCGTACAGGGAGAAGATGAGCAGTTCTTC
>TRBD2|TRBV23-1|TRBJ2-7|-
CASSQSRREFAHEQYF
TGCGCCAGCAGTCAATCGCGGCGGGAGTTTGCCCACGAGCAGTACTTC
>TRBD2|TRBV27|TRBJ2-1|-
CASSLSGTSGRAYNEQFF
TGTGCCAGCAGTTTATCGGGGACTAGCGGGAGGGCCTACAATGAGCAGTTCTTC
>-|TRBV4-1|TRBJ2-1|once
CASSQDRSRVPNEQFF
TGCGCCAGCAGCCAAGATCGGTCCCGGGTACCCAATGAGCAGTTCTTC
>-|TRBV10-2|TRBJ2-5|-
CASSDGSGVETQYF
TGCGCCAGCAGTGATGGGTCGGGGGTGGAGACCCAGTACTTC
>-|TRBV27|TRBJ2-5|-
CASSLSGSETQYF
TGTGCCAGCAGTTTATCGGGATCAGAGACCCAGTACTTC
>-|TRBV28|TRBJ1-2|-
CASRPAPVYGYTF
TGTGCCAGCAGGCCTGCACCAGTCTATGGCTACACCTTC
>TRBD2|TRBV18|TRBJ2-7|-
CASSPRSYEETGGHEQYF
TGTGCCAGCTCACCACGGTCTTATGAGGAAACGGGAGGCCACGAGCAGTACTTC
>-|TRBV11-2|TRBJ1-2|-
CASSSRRGADYGYTF
TGTGCCAGCAGCTCAAGGCGGGGGGCGGACTATGGCTACACCTTC
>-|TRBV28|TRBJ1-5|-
CASSLTPRPNQPQHF
TGTGCCAGCAGTTTGACCCCTCGACCTAATCAGCCCCAGCATTTT
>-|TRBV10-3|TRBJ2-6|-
CAISDRGSGANVLTF
TGTGCCATCAGTGATCGGGGGTCCGGGGCCAACGTCCTGACTTTC
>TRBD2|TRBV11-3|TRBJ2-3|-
CASSLGLAGTQYF
TGTGCCAGCAGCTTAGGGCTAGCGGGTACGCAGTATTTT
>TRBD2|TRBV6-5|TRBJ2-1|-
CASSYGAGVSYNEQFF
TGTGCCAGCAGTTACGGGGCGGGAGTTTCTTACAATGAGCAGTTCTTC
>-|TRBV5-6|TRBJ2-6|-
CASSPTGTGANVLTF
TGTGCCAGCAGTCCCACTGGCACTGGGGCCAACGTCCTGACTTTC
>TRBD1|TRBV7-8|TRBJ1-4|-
CASSRTGTNEKLFF
TGTGCCAGCAGCCGGACAGGGACTAATGAAAAACTGTTTTTT
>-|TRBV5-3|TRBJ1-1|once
CARTLVGARNTEAFF
TGTGCCAGAACCCTTGTCGGGGCTCGGAACACTGAAGCTTTCTTT
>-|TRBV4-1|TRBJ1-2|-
CASSQRNYGYTF
TGCGCCAGCAGCCAACGGAACTATGGCTACACCTTC
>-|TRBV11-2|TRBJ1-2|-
CASSSHRANYGYTF
TGTGCCAGCAGTTCCCACCGGGCTAACTATGGCTACACCTTC
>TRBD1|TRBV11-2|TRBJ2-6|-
CASSYTGGIGANVLTF
TGTGCCAGCAGCTACACAGGGGGCATTGGGGCCAACGTCCTGACTTTC
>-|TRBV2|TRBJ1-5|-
CASSNDRNSNQPQHF
TGTGCCAGCAGTAACGACAGAAATAGCAATCAGCCCCAGCATTTT
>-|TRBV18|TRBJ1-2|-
CASSPGQGGFDGYTF
TGTGCCAGCTCACCAGGGCAGGGAGGCTTTGATGGCTACACCTTC
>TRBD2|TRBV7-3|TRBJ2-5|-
CASSISGIQETQYF
TGTGCCAGCAGCATTAGCGGGATACAAGAGACCCAGTACTTC
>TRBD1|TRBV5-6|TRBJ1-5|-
CASSLVGQGGNQPQHF
TGTGCCAGCAGCTTGGTCGGACAGGGGGGCAATCAGCCCCAGCATTTT
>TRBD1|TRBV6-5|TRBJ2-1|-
CASRTGGSGEQFF
TGTGCCAGCAGGACAGGGGGCTCAGGTGAGCAGTTCTTC
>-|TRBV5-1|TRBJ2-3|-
CASSLFPGADTQYF
TGCGCCAGCAGCTTGTTTCCGGGGGCCGATACGCAGTATTTT
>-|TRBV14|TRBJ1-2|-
CASSLNVGISNYGYTF
TGTGCCAGCAGCCTCAATGTAGGGATCTCGAACTATGGCTACACCTTC
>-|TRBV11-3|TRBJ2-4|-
CASSPQAQMAYIQYF
TGTGCCAGCAGCCCCCAGGCGCAGATGGCTTACATTCAGTACTTC
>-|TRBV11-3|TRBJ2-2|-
CASSSRARSGTGELFF
TGTGCCAGCAGCTCCAGGGCCCGGTCTGGCACCGGGGAGCTGTTTTTT
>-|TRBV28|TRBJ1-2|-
CASSLTSYGYTF
TGTGCCAGCAGTTTAACAAGCTATGGCTACACCTTC
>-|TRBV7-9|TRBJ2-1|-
CASRTGGERNNEQFF
TGTGCCAGCAGAACTGGGGGTGAGCGGAACAATGAGCAGTTCTTC
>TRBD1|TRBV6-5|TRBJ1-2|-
CASSSGQTNYGYTF
TGTGCCAGCAGTTCGGGACAGACTAACTATGGCTACACCTTC
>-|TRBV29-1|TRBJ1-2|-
CSVETGSGYGYTF
TGCAGCGTTGAAACTGGGAGTGGCTATGGCTACACCTTC
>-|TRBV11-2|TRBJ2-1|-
CASSFTGGVGNEQFF
TGTGCCAGCAGCTTTACAGGGGGGGTGGGCAATGAGCAGTTCTTC
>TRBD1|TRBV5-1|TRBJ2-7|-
CASSSGQEIYEQYF
TGCGCCAGCAGCTCAGGACAGGAAATCTACGAGCAGTACTTC
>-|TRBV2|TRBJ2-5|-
CASSDTSRETQYF
TGTGCCAGCAGTGACACATCACGAGAGACCCAGTACTTC
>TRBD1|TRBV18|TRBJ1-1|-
CASSTSWDREAFF
TGTGCCAGCTCGACCTCTTGGGACAGAGAAGCTTTCTTT
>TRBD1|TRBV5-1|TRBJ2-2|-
CASSLSTGDTGELFF
TGCGCCAGCAGCTTGAGCACAGGGGACACCGGGGAGCTGTTTTTT
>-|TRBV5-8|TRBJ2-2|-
CASSLRGAGTGELFF
TGTGCCAGCAGCTTGCGGGGGGCCGGGACCGGGGAGCTGTTTTTT
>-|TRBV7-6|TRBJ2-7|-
CASSPEWQTSYEQYF
TGTGCCAGCAGCCCCGAGTGGCAGACCTCCTACGAGCAGTACTTC
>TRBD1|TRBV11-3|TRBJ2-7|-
CASSQDRGEQYF
TGTGCCAGCAGTCAGGACAGGGGCGAGCAGTACTTC
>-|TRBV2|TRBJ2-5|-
CASNGRGYQETQYF
TGTGCTAGCAACGGCAGGGGATACCAAGAGACCCAGTACTTC
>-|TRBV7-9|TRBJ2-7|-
CASTQGSSYEQYF
TGTGCCAGCACCCAAGGCAGTTCCTACGAGCAGTACTTC
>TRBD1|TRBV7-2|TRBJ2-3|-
CASSFSRGTDTQYF
TGTGCCAGCAGCTTTAGCAGGGGGACAGATACGCAGTATTTT
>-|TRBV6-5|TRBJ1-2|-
CASRDSARGGYGYTF
TGTGCCAGCAGAGACTCCGCAAGAGGGGGCTATGGCTACACCTTC
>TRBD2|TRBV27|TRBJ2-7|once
CASSLSMGSGRFLYEQYF
TGTGCCAGCAGTTTATCGATGGGGAGCGGGAGATTTCTCTACGAGCAGTACTTC
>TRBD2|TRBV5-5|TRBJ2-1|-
CASSLEGLALEQFF
TGTGCCAGCAGCTTGGAAGGACTAGCTTTAGAGCAGTTCTTC
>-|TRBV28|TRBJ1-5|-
CASSLWESSNQPQHF
TGTGCCAGCAGTTTATGGGAATCGAGCAATCAGCCCCAGCATTTT
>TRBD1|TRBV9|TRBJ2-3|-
CASSVVDRASDTQYF
TGTGCCAGCAGCGTAGTCGACAGGGCCTCGGATACGCAGTATTTT
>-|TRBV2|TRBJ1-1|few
CASSDRGGAFF
TGTGCCAGCAGTGATCGGGGTGGAGCTTTCTTT
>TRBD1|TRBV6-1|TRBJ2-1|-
CASSNDRGQQFF
TGTGCCAGCAGCAATGACAGGGGTCAGCAGTTCTTC